These 12 T cell receptor beta chains came from one sample sequenced in a study of technical replicates of blood from a handful of donors. Measured with immunoSEQ multiplex PCR; TCRdb has only the in-frame clones, and not every one. Of tens of thousands of clones detected, around 97% appear once; the ten largest clones hold around 0.2%. The sequencing input was T cells isolated from PBMCs. The receptors derive from a human donor in good health.

The chain couples TRBV4-1 to TRBJ1-4, with 8 positions matching TRBD1. After removal of 7 bases from V and 8 bases from J, the junction contained 24 bases not matched to a gene. Germline CDR1 reads MGHRA; CDR2 reads YSYEKL. This CDR3 is 19 amino acids long. CDR3 sequence: CASTKSLDRERLGWEKLFF. The CDR3 bases are TGCGCCAGCACCAAATCTTTGGACAGGGAGAGACTGGGGTGGGAAAAACTGTTTTTT.

The rearrangement links TRBV2 to TRBJ2-7; 11 positions agree with TRBD2. Germline V gene sequence: CDR1 SNHLY, CDR2 FYNNEI. J lost 5 bases, V lost 11 bases, and 14 bases had no gene match. CDR3 length equals 15 residues. The CDR3 loop reads CAGAYLAGGQDEQYF. Written as DNA, the CDR3 is TGTGCCGGGGCATATTTAGCGGGAGGGCAGGACGAGCAGTACTTC.

This clone was recorded only once. The J gene is TRBJ2-2, the V gene TRBV5-1; 10 nucleotides agree with TRBD1. CDR3 length equals 15 residues. J was trimmed by 6 bases and V by 3 bases; bases with no gene match: 5. CDR1 and CDR2 (germline): SGHRS, YFSETQ. The CDR3 is CASSWGQGMAGELFF. As DNA, the CDR3 is TGCGCCAGCAGCTGGGGACAGGGGATGGCCGGGGAGCTGTTTTTT.

The chain carries TRBV5-8 and TRBJ2-5, with a weak D call TRBD1 (8 bases). CDR3 length: 17 residues. V was shortened by 3 bases and J by 5 bases, with 23 bases between the two germline ends. Germline CDR1 and CDR2: SGHTS and YDEGEE. The CDR3 DNA is TGTGCCAGCAGCTCGGGGGGACAGGCGCTGATTTGGGAGACCCAGTACTTC. Protein sequence: CASSSGGQALIWETQYF. The complete variable domain, with remaining parts taken from reference TRBV5-8 and TRBJ2-5, reads EAGVTQSPTHLIKTRGQQATLRCSPISGHTSVYWYQQALGLGLQFLLWYDEGEERNRGNFPPRFSGRQFPNYSSELNVNALELEDSALYLCASSSGGQALIWETQYFGPGTRLLVL.

As regards this clone: One junction end does not reproduce the germline sequence, and a read error may be involved. The chain uses TRBV19 and TRBJ2-1; D possibly corresponds to TRBD2 (7 bases). The CDR3 sequence is 10 residues long. From germline, CDR1 is LNHDA and CDR2 SQIVND (reference sequence). CDR3 in DNA: TGTCCCAGAGGGGGGGATGAGCAGTTCTTC. Translating gives CPRGGDEQFF.

The J gene is TRBJ2-3, the V gene TRBV7-3; D is possibly TRBD2 (5 bases). Between the trimmed V and J ends, which lost 5 bases and 2 bases, there was a span of 14 bases. CDR3 length: 15 residues. Germline V gene data show CDR1 as SGHTA and CDR2 as FQGTGA. The CDR3: CASSPLGGVTDTQYF. The CDR3 DNA reads TGTGCCAGCAGCCCACTCGGAGGCGTCACAGATACGCAGTATTTT.

This chain connects TRBV6-1 to TRBJ1-6; D gene ambiguous. V was clipped by 7 bases and J by 0 bases, with 7 bases between them. The length of the CDR3 is 14 residues. Germline CDR1 reads MNHNS; CDR2 reads SASEGT. CDR3 loop: CASNRDSYNSPLHF. The CDR3 DNA reads as TGTGCCAGCAACCGGGACTCCTATAATTCACCCCTCCACTTT.

The rearrangement uses TRBV7-9 and TRBJ1-1, with D perhaps matching TRBD1 (5 bases). The CDR3 spans 14 residues. Germline lookup yields CDR1 SEHNR and CDR2 FQNEAQ (reference sequence). With 5 bases removed from V and 4 bases from J, the gap between germline ends came to 14 bases. The CDR3 DNA is TGTGCCAGCAGCACTCGGGCGGGGCCCACTGAAGCTTTCTTT. The encoded protein is CASSTRAGPTEAFF.

The chain employs TRBV6-5 and TRBJ2-5; TRBD1 matches at 8 bases. Trimming at V came to 0 bases and at J to 5 bases, leaving 5 bases not matched to a gene. The CDR3 is made up of 15 amino acids. Germline CDR1 is MNHEY and CDR2 is SVGAGI. The CDR3 protein is CASSYSAGGMETQYF. For the CDR3, the DNA is TGTGCCAGCAGTTACTCGGCAGGGGGCATGGAGACCCAGTACTTC.

V is TRBV6-1 and J is TRBJ2-1, with TRBD2 as a possible D gene (6 bases). The CDR3 is 15 residues long. The germline CDR1 and CDR2 sequences are MNHNS and SASEGT. V was trimmed by 7 bases and J by 0 bases, leaving 13 bases between them. Here the CDR3 reads CASTTRDFSYNEQFF. CDR3 coding DNA: TGTGCCAGCACGACGAGGGACTTCTCCTACAATGAGCAGTTCTTC.

This chain joins TRBV28 and TRBJ1-2; D remains unclear. Germline V gene lookup returns CDR1 MDHEN and CDR2 SYDVKM. The CDR3 loop spans 12 amino acids. Trimming cost V 6 bases and J 1 base, with 6 bases left between them. The CDR3 region is CASRYFNYGYTF. Here the CDR3 DNA reads TGTGCCAGCAGGTACTTTAACTATGGCTACACCTTC.

J is TRBJ1-6 and V is TRBV6-1, with 8 bases lining up with TRBD1. The CDR3 has 15 amino acids. With V trimmed by 3 bases and J by 3 bases, 1 base remained unmatched. CDR1 and CDR2 from the germline V gene are MNHNS and SASEGT. The DNA for the CDR3 is TGTGCCAGCAGTGACGGGACAGGCTATAATTCACCCCTCCACTTT. It specifies CASSDGTGYNSPLHF.